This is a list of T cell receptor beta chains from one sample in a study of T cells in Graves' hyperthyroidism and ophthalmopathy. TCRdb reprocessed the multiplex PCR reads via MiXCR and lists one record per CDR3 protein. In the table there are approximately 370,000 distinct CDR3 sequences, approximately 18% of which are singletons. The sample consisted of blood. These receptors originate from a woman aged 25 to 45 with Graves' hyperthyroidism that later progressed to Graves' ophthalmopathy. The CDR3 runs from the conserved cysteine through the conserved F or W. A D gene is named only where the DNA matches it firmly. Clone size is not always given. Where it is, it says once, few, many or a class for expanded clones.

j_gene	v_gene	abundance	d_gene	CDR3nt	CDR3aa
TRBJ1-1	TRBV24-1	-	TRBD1	TGTGCCACCAGTGACCCTACAGGGGGGAACACTGAAGCTTTCTTT	CATSDPTGGNTEAFF
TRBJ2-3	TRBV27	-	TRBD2	TGTGCCAGCAGTCAAGGAACTAGCGGTTCCCGGCCCCCAGGTAGGGCAGATGCGCAGTATTTT	CASSQGTSGSRPPGRADAQYF
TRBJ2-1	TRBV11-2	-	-	TGTGCCAGCAGCTTCATGTACAATGAGCAGTTCTTC	CASSFMYNEQFF
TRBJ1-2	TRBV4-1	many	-	TGCGCCAGCAGCCAAGACCTGAGAGGAATGCGGTATGGCTACACCTTC	CASSQDLRGMRYGYTF
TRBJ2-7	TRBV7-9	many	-	TGTGCCAGCAGCTTAAGTTCGGGGACCCGACCCTACGAGCAGTACTTC	CASSLSSGTRPYEQYF
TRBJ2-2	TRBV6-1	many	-	TGTGCCAGCAGTTGGTCTAGCGACACCGGGGAGCTGTTTTTT	CASSWSSDTGELFF
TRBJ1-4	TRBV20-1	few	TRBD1	TGCAGTGCTAGAGCGACAGGGCGTAATGAAAAACTGTTTTTT	CSARATGRNEKLFF
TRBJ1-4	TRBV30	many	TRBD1	TGTGCCTGGAGTCGGACAGGGGGGAATGAAAAACTGTTTTTT	CAWSRTGGNEKLFF
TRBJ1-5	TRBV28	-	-	TGTGCCAGCAGTCCTAGAGGGTGGGGCAATCAGCCCCAGCATTTT	CASSPRGWGNQPQHF
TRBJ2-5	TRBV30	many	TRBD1	TGTGCCTGGAGTGGGGACAGGGAGACCCAGTACTTC	CAWSGDRETQYF
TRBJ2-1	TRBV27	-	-	TGTGCCAGCAGTTTTCCGGCAGGGTCCAATGAGCAGTTCTTC	CASSFPAGSNEQFF
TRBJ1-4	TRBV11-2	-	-	TGTGCCAGCAGCCAGGACCGTAGGGGGGAAAAACTGTTTTTT	CASSQDRRGEKLFF
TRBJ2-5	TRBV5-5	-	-	TGTGCCAGCAGCTGGGTCGGAGAGACCCAGTACTTC	CASSWVGETQYF
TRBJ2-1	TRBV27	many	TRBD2	TGTGCCAGCAGCAGGACTAGCGGCAGTTCATGGATTAATGAGCAGTTCTTC	CASSRTSGSSWINEQFF
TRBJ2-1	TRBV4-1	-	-	TGCGCCAGCAGCCAAGCCCAACGGACGTTAACCTTGACCAATGAGCAGTTCTTC	CASSQAQRTLTLTNEQFF
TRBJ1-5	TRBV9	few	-	TGTGCCAGCAGCGCCGGGGAGGGATTTCGCAATCAGCCCCAGCATTTT	CASSAGEGFRNQPQHF
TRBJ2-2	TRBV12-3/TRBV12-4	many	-	TGTGCCAGCACCCTCACAGGGTTAACCGGGGAGCTGTTTTTT	CASTLTGLTGELFF
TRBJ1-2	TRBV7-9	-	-	TGTGCCAGCAGCTTGGATCCAGGGACAGGCTACACCTTC	CASSLDPGTGYTF
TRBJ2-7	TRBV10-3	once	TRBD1	TGTGCCATCAGTGGGACAGGCCCCTACGAGCAGTACTTC	CAISGTGPYEQYF
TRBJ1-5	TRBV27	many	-	TGTGCCAGCAGTTTAGGAGGTTTTGGACAGCCCCAGCATTTT	CASSLGGFGQPQHF
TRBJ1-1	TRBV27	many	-	TGTGCCAGCAGTTTATCGCTTCAGGGGTCTGAAGCTTTCTTT	CASSLSLQGSEAFF
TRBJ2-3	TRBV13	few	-	TGTGCCAGCAGCCGGGTAGGAGCGTCAGATACGCAGTATTTT	CASSRVGASDTQYF
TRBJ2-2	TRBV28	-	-	TGTGCCAGCACCTCCTTGCCGGGGAGCACCGGGGAGCTGTTTTTT	CASTSLPGSTGELFF
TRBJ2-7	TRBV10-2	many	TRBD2	TGCGCCAGCTACCCGCCTAGCGGGGGTACCTACGAGCAGTACTTC	CASYPPSGGTYEQYF
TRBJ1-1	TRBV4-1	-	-	TGCGCCAGCAGCCAAGGCGGTCCGTCGAACGCTGAAGCTTTCTTT	CASSQGGPSNAEAFF
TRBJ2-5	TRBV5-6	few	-	TGTGCCAGCAGCCCCGGGCAGCCGGGGGAGACCCAGTACTTC	CASSPGQPGETQYF
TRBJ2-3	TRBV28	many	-	TGTGCCAGCATCGTAGGGACAGCGGGTCCGCAGTATTTT	CASIVGTAGPQYF
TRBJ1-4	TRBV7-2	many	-	TGTGCCAGCAGCTTACTATCGAGAAATGAAAAACTGTTTTTT	CASSLLSRNEKLFF
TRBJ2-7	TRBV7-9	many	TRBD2	TGTGCCACTGTGACTAGCGGGAGAGGGGAGCAGTACTTC	CATVTSGRGEQYF
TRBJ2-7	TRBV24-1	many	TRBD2	TGTGCCACCAGTGATATGACTAGCGGGGGGTACTACGAGCAGTACTTC	CATSDMTSGGYYEQYF
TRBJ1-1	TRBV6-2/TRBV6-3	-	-	TGTGCCGCCCAGGCAGGGTCAGTGGGAACTGAAGCTTTCTTT	CAAQAGSVGTEAFF
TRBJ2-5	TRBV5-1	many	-	TGCGCCAGCAGCATCGCCACGGGACACACAGGGGAGACCCAGTACTTC	CASSIATGHTGETQYF
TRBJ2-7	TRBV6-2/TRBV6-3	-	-	TGTGCCAGCAGTTACTCGGCCTTCCTTAGGGAGCAGTACTTC	CASSYSAFLREQYF
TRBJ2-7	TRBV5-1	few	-	TGCGCCAGCAGCTTGACTACAGGGTTCCCTGTCTCCTACGAGCAGTACTTC	CASSLTTGFPVSYEQYF
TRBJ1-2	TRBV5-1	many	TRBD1	TGCGCCAGCAGCCTGGGACAGGGGCGAAGCTATGGCTACACCTTC	CASSLGQGRSYGYTF
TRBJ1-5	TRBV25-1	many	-	TGTGCCAGCAGCGGTGGACATAGCAATCAGCCCCAGCATTTT	CASSGGHSNQPQHF
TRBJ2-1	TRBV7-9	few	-	TGTGCCAGCAGCCCCGGGTCTTCTACGGGCAATGAGCAGTTCTTC	CASSPGSSTGNEQFF
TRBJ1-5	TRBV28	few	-	TGTGCCAGCAACGACCCGGGGGCAGGGGTTCAGCCCCAGCATTTT	CASNDPGAGVQPQHF
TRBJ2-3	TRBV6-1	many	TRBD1	TGTGCCAGCAGTTCCTCATGGGGGCAGTTGGCAGGGGGCTTGGATACGCAGTATTTT	CASSSSWGQLAGGLDTQYF
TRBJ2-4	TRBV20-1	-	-	TGCAGTGCCGCCCACTCCCAAGGGGGACAAAACATTCAGTACTTC	CSAAHSQGGQNIQYF
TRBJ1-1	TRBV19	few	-	TGTGCCAGTAGTATAGTCGGAGGGCTAGAAGCTTTCTTT	CASSIVGGLEAFF
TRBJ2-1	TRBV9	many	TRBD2	TGTGCCAGCAGCCCCCCCGAGCGGGGCAGCTACAATGAGCAGTTCTTC	CASSPPERGSYNEQFF
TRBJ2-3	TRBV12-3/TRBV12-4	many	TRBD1	TGTGCCAGCAGTCCGTGGGACAGGGGTGCAGATACGCAGTATTTT	CASSPWDRGADTQYF
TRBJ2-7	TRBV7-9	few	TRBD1	TGTGCCAGCAGCGGCACAGGGGCCGACGAGCAGTACTTC	CASSGTGADEQYF
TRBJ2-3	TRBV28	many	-	TGTGCCAGCAGTCCGCCAGACTTCCCGTTGAGCACAGATACGCAGTATTTT	CASSPPDFPLSTDTQYF
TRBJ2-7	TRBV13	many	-	TGTGCCAGCAGCCGCCGGGACGGAAGCTCCTACGAGCAGTACTTC	CASSRRDGSSYEQYF
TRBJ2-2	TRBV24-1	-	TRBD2	TGTGCCACCAGTGATGACGGACTAGTCGCGGGCAACACCGGGGAGCTGTTTTTT	CATSDDGLVAGNTGELFF
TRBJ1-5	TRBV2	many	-	TGTGCCAGCAGTGTTGGGGGGACGAGCCAGCCCCAGCATTTT	CASSVGGTSQPQHF
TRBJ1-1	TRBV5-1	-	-	TGCGCCAGCAGCTTATTCAGGGGCGGGATTGAAGCTTTCTTT	CASSLFRGGIEAFF
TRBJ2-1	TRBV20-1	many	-	TGCAGTGCTAGTCGACTTCGAGGTAGCGGCTACAATGAGCAGTTCTTC	CSASRLRGSGYNEQFF
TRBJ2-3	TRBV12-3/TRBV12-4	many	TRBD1	TGTGCCAGCACTACGCCGGGACAGGGGTCAGATACGCAGTATTTT	CASTTPGQGSDTQYF
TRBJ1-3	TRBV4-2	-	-	TGTGCCAGCAGCCAAGGACCTCCGGGGGCAGGAAACACCATATATTTT	CASSQGPPGAGNTIYF
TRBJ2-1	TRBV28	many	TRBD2	TGTGCCAGCAGTTTGGCAGCGGGAGGGCCGGGTGAGCAGTTCTTC	CASSLAAGGPGEQFF
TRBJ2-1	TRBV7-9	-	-	TGTGCCAGCAGCTTGGTCGGACAGTTACCTTACTACAATGAGCAGTTCTTC	CASSLVGQLPYYNEQFF
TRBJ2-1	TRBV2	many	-	TGTGCCAGCAGTGGAACCCAGACAGTTTACAATGAGCAGTTCTTC	CASSGTQTVYNEQFF
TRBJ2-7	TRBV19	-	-	TGTGCCACCAAGGCCCGACAGGCTCCCTACGAGCAGTACTTC	CATKARQAPYEQYF
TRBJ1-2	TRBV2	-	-	TGTGCCAGCAGTATGATCCTCTGGGGCTATGGCTACACCTTC	CASSMILWGYGYTF
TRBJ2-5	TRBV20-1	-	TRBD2	TGCAGTGCTAGGCCTAGCGGGGGGCCGCGGGAGACCCAGTACTTC	CSARPSGGPRETQYF
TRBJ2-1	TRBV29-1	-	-	TGCAGCGTTGAAGACGGATACAATGAGCAGTTCTTC	CSVEDGYNEQFF